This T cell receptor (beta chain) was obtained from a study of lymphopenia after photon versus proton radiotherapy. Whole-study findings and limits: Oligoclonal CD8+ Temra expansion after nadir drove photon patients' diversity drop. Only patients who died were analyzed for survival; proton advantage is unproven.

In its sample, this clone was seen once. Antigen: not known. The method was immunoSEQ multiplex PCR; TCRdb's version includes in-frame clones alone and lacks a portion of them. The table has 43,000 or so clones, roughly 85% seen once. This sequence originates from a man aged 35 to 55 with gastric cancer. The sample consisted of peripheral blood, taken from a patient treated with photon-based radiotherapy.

The CDR3 here is CASSPHGGRIQETQYF. The CDR3 coding sequence is TGTGCCAGCAGTCCCCATGGGGGAAGAATCCAAGAGACCCAGTACTTC. The chain has TRBV27 and TRBJ2-5, with D perhaps TRBD1 or TRBD2 (5 bases each). Germline V gives CDR1 MNHEY, CDR2 SMNVEV (reference sequence). The CDR3 has 16 amino acids. Trimming took off 5 bases at V and 1 base at J, with 17 bases between the two ends.